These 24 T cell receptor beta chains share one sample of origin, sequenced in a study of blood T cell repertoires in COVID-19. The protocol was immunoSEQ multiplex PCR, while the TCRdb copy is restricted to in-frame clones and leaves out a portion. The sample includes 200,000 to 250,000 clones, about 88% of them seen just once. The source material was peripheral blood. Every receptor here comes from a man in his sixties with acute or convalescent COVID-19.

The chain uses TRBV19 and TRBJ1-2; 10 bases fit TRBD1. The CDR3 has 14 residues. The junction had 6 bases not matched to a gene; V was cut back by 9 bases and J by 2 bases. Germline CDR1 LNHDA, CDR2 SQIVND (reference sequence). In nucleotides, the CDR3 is TGTGCCAGCGTTAGGACAGGGGGAAACTATGGCTACACCTTC. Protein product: CASVRTGGNYGYTF. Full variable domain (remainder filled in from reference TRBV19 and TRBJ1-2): DGGITQSPKYLFRKEGQNVTLSCEQNLNHDAMYWYRQDPGQGLRLIYYSQIVNDFQKGDIAEGYSVSREKKESFPLTVTSAQKNPTAFYLCASVRTGGNYGYTFGSGTRLTVV.

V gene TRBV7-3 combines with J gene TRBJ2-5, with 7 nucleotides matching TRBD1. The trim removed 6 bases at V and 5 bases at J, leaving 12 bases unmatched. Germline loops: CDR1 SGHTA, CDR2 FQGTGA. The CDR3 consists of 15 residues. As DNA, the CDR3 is TGTGCCAGCAGGGTCCTAGGGGGCGCCGGGGAGACCCAGTACTTC. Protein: CASRVLGGAGETQYF. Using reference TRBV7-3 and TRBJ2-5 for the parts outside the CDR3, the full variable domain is GAGVSQTPSNKVTEKGKYVELRCDPISGHTALYWYRQSLGQGPEFLIYFQGTGAADDSGLPNDRFFAVRPEGSVSTLKIQRTERGDSAVYLCASRVLGGAGETQYFGPGTRLLVL.

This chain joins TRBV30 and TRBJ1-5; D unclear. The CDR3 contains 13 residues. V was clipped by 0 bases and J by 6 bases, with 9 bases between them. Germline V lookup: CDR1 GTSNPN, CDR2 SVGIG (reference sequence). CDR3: CAWSVGVTQPQHF. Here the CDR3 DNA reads TGTGCCTGGAGTGTCGGGGTAACTCAGCCCCAGCATTTT.

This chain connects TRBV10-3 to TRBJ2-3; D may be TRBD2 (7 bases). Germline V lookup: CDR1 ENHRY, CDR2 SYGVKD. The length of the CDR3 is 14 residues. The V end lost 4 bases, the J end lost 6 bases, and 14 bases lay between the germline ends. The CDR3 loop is CAISVGGVPDTQYF. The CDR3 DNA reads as TGTGCCATCAGTGTAGGGGGGGTCCCGGATACGCAGTATTTT.

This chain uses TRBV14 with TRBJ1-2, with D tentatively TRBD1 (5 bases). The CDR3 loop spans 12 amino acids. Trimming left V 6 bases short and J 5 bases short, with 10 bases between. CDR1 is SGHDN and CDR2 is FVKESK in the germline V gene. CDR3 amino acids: CASSLDRYGYTF. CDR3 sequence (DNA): TGTGCCAGCAGTCTAGACAGATATGGCTACACCTTC.

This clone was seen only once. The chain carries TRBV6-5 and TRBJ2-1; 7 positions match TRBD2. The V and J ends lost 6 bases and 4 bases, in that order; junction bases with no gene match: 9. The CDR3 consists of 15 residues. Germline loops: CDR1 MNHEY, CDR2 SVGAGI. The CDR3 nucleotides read TGTGCCAGCAGCCCCAACGCGGGGGAGTACAATGAGCAGTTCTTC. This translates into CASSPNAGEYNEQFF.

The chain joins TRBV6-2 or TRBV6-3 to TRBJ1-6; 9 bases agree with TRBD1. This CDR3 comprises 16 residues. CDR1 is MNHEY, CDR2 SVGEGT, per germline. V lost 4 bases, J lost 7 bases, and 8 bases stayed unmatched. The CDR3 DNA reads TGTGCCAGCAGTTCCCCGGGACAGGGTTGGAATTCACCCCTCCACTTT. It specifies CASSSPGQGWNSPLHF.

The CDR3 DNA reads as TGTGCCAGCAGCTTAACAACAGGGTCCACAGATACGCAGTATTTT. Its translation: CASSLTTGSTDTQYF. The chain combines TRBV7-9 with TRBJ2-3, with D perhaps matching TRBD1 (6 bases). From germline, CDR1 is SEHNR and CDR2 FQNEAQ (reference sequence). With 2 bases removed from V and 2 bases from J, the gap between germline ends came to 11 bases. The CDR3 contains 15 residues.

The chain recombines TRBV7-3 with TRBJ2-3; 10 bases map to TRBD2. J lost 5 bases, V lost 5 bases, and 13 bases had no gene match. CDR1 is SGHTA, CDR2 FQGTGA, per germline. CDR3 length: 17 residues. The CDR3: CASSPPGGAGGRDTQYF. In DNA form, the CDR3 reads TGTGCCAGCAGCCCCCCGGGGGGAGCGGGGGGGCGAGATACGCAGTATTTT.

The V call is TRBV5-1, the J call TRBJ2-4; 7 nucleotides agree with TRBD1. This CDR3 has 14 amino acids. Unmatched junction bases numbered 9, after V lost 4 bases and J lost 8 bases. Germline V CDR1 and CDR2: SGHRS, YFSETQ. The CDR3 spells CASSLRQGADIQYF. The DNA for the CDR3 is TGCGCCAGCAGCCTAAGACAGGGTGCGGACATTCAGTACTTC. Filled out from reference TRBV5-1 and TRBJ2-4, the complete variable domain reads KAGVTQTPRYLIKTRGQQVTLSCSPISGHRSVSWYQQTPGQGLQFLFEYFSETQRNKGNFPGRFSGRQFSNSRSEMNVSTLELGDSALYLCASSLRQGADIQYFGAGTRLSVL.

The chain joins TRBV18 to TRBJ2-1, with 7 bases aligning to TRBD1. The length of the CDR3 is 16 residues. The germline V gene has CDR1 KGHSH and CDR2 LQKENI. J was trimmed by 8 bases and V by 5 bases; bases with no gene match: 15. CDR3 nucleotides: TGTGCCAGCTCAATCGGGACAGTTGGGGTGTTAGATGAGCAGTTCTTC. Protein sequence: CASSIGTVGVLDEQFF.

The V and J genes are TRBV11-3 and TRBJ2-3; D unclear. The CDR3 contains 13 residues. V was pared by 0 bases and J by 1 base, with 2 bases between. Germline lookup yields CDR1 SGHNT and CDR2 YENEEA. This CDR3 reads CASSLDGTDTQYF. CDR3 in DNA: TGTGCCAGCAGCTTAGACGGCACAGATACGCAGTATTTT.

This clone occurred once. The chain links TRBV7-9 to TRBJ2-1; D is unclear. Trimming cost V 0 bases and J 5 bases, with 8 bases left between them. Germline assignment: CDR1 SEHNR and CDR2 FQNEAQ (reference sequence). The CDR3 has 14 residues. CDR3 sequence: CASSLAAGHNEQFF. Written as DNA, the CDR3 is TGTGCCAGCAGCTTAGCCGCTGGCCACAATGAGCAGTTCTTC.

The CDR3 DNA is TGTGCCAGTAGTACCCCAGGGGCCCTCTCCTACGAGCAGTACTTC. Translation gives CASSTPGALSYEQYF. The J gene is TRBJ2-7, the V gene TRBV19; possible D gene TRBD1, 6 bases. CDR3 length: 15 amino acids. Per germline, CDR1 LNHDA and CDR2 SQIVND (reference sequence). Deletions cut 4 bases from V and 0 bases from J, with 13 bases between. Supplemented by reference TRBV19 and TRBJ2-7, the full variable domain reads DGGITQSPKYLFRKEGQNVTLSCEQNLNHDAMYWYRQDPGQGLRLIYYSQIVNDFQKGDIAEGYSVSREKKESFPLTVTSAQKNPTAFYLCASSTPGALSYEQYFGPGTRLTVT.

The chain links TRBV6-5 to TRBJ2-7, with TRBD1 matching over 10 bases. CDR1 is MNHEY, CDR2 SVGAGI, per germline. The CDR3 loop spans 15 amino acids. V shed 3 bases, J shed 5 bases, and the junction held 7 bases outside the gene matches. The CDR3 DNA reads TGTGCCAGCAGTTATAGGGACAGGGGATTCCACGAGCAGTACTTC. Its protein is CASSYRDRGFHEQYF.

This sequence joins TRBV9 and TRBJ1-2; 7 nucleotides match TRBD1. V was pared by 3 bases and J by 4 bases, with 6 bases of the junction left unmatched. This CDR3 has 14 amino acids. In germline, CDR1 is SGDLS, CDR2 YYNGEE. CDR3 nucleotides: TGTGCCAGCAGCGGAGGGGGCGCGGGCTATGGCTACACCTTC. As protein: CASSGGGAGYGYTF. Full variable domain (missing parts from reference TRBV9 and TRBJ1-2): DSGVTQTPKHLITATGQRVTLRCSPRSGDLSVYWYQQSLDQGLQFLIQYYNGEERAKGNILERFSAQQFPDLHSELNLSSLELGDSALYFCASSGGGAGYGYTFGSGTRLTVV.

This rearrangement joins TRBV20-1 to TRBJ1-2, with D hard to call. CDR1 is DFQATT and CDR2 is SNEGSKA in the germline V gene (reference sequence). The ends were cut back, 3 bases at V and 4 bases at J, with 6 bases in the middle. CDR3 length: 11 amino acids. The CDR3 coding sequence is TGCAGTGCTAGCGTCCGCTATGGCTACACCTTC. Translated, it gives CSASVRYGYTF.

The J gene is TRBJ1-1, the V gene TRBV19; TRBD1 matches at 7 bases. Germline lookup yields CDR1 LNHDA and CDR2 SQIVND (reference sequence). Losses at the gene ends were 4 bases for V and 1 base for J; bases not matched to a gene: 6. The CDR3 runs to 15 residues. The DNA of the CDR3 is TGTGCCAGTAGTAACGGAGCAGGGGGGAACACTGAAGCTTTCTTT. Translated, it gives CASSNGAGGNTEAFF.

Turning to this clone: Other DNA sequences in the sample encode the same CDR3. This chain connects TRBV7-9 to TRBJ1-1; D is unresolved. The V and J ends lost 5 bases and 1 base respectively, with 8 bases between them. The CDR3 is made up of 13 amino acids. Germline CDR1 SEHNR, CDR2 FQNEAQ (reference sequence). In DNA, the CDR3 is TGTGCCAGCAGCCTAGAGCGGAACACTGAAGCTTTCTTT. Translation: CASSLERNTEAFF.

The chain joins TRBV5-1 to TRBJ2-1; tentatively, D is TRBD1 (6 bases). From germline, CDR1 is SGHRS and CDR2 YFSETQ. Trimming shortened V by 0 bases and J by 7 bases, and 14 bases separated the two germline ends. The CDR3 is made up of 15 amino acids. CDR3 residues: CASSLELGGVNEQFF. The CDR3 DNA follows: TGCGCCAGCAGCTTGGAATTAGGGGGTGTGAATGAGCAGTTCTTC. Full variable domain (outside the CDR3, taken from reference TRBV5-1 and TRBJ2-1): KAGVTQTPRYLIKTRGQQVTLSCSPISGHRSVSWYQQTPGQGLQFLFEYFSETQRNKGNFPGRFSGRQFSNSRSEMNVSTLELGDSALYLCASSLELGGVNEQFFGPGTRLTVL.

The chain's CDR3 is CASSEAYSNQPQHF. DNA of the CDR3: TGTGCCAGCAGTGAGGCTTATAGCAATCAGCCCCAGCATTTT. This chain connects TRBV6-4 to TRBJ1-5; D is ambiguous. The CDR3 extends over 14 amino acids. Germline V lookup: CDR1 MRHNA, CDR2 SNTAGT. V lost 3 bases to trimming and J lost 0 bases, with 6 bases between them.

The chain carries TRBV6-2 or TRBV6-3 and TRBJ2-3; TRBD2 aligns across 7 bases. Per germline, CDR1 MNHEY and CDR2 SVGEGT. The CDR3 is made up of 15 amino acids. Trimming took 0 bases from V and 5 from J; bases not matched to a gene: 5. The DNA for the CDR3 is TGTGCCAGCAGTTACTCTCTAGCGGCCCTAGATACGCAGTATTTT. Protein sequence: CASSYSLAALDTQYF.

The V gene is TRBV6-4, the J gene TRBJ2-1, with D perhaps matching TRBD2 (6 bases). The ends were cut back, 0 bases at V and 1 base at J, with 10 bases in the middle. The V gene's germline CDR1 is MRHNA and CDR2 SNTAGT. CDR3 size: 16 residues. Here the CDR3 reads CASSDSRGTSYNEQFF. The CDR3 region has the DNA TGTGCCAGCAGTGACTCCAGAGGGACTTCCTACAATGAGCAGTTCTTC.

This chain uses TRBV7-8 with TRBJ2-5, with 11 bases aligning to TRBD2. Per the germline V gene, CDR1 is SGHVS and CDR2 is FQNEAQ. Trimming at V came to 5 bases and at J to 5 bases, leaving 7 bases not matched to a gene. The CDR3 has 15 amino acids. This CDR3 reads CASSRGTSGGETQYF. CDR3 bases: TGTGCCAGCAGCCGAGGGACTAGCGGTGGGGAGACCCAGTACTTC.